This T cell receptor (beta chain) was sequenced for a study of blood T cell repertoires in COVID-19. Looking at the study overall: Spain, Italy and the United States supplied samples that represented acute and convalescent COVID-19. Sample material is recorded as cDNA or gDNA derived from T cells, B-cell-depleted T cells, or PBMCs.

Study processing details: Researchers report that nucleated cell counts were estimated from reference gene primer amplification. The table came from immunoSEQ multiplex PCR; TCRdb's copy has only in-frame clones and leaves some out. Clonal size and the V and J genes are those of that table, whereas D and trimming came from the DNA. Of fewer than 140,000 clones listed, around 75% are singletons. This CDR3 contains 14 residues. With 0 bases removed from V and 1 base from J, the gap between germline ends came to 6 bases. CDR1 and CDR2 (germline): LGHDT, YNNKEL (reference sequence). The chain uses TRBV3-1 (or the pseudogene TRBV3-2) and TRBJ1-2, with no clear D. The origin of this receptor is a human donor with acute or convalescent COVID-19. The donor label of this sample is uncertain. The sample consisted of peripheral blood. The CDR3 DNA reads TGTGCCAGCAGCCAAGACAGGAATAACTATGGCTACACCTTC. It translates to CASSQDRNNYGYTF.